This T cell receptor (beta chain) was profiled in a study of cytomegalovirus exposure and HLA in healthy donors. Study observations and caveats: Immune exposure data for these donors was limited to CMV serostatus.

The PCR used 60 Vbeta and 13 Jbeta primers. TCRdb's table, derived via immunoSEQ multiplex PCR, lists solely in-frame clones and lacks some. This sample has about 180,000 clones; 75% to 85% occur once, and the top ten carry 1.4%. Comment on this clone: The antigen is undetermined.

V was clipped by 8 bases and J by 1 base, with 11 bases between them. Germline CDR1 is MNHNY and CDR2 is SVGAGI (reference sequence). The CDR3 has 13 amino acids. The source material was PBMCs. This receptor was obtained from a man aged 18-30 years in good health and CMV-seronegative. The chain recombines TRBV6-6 with TRBJ2-5, with D perhaps matching TRBD2 (5 bases). CDR3 coding DNA: TGTGCCAGCGTCCGCGGGTCCCAAGAGACCCAGTACTTC. Translation gives CASVRGSQETQYF.